This entry features one T cell receptor (beta chain) sequence. Germline V gives CDR1 MDHEN, CDR2 SYDVKM. This CDR3 region has 15 residues. V was pared by 6 bases and J by 4 bases, with 12 bases of the junction left unmatched. These data come from a study of cytomegalovirus exposure and HLA in healthy donors. In the PCR, 60 Vbeta and 13 Jbeta primers were used. Sequencing was performed with immunoSEQ multiplex PCR; in TCRdb, only in-frame clones are kept and a portion is missing. This sample has 170,000 or so clones, with around 86% found just once. These donors, healthy bone marrow donors, were studied.

This chain links TRBV28 with TRBJ2-7; 7 nucleotides match TRBD2. The sample was PBMCs. The clonotype was recovered from a man aged 50-60 years in good health and CMV-seronegative. The CDR3 DNA sequence: TGTGCCAGCAGCACAAGCGGGACCCTACTGTACGAGCAGTACTTC. It yields the protein CASSTSGTLLYEQYF.